This T cell receptor beta chain originates from a study of regulatory T cells in long-lasting Graves disease. General observations from the study: Persistent patients had a count of shared public clonotypes (about 2,700) that exceeded that of new patients (roughly 1,000). Among samples with persistent disease, TRBV28, TRBJ1-2 and TRBJ2-5 were favored.

V shed 10 bases and J 0 bases; nucleotides not matched to a gene: 12. Germline values: CDR1 SNHLY, CDR2 FYNNEI. The CDR3 consists of 16 residues. This clonotype was seen repeatedly, ten times or more. The target antigen is unknown. Libraries of TCR beta came from iRepertoire HTBI primers plus Arm-PCR of CDR3 regions. MiXCR, applied by TCRdb to the multiplex PCR reads, yields one record per CDR3 protein. The table shows roughly 610,000 distinct CDR3 sequences, with about 15% occurring only once. Time point noted: newly diagnosed GD, antithyroid drugs for less than 3 months. Extracted PBMC RNA gave rise to the TCR library. In Xi'an, China, an endocrinology department was the source of patients. Another study also made use of these data, one on T cells in Graves' hyperthyroidism and ophthalmopathy. That publication notes: Blood also contained most expanded thyroid clonotypes above 0.001.

The source of this sequence is a woman in her 30s with Graves disease. The specimen was peripheral blood mononuclear cells (PBMCs), collected at new diagnosis, from a patient treated with antithyroid drugs. The chain is built from TRBV2 and TRBJ1-1, with 9 bases that match TRBD1. The DNA for the CDR3 is TGTGCCACCATTAACAGGGGGCTATCCATGAACACTGAAGCTTTCTTT. Translating it yields CATINRGLSMNTEAFF.